This T cell receptor beta chain was obtained from a study of T cell responses to AZD1222 COVID-19 vaccine. Broader study findings: The sample set comprised mostly white British donors with more females, and clonal diversity was possibly underestimated. Regions 160-218 and 743-854 held dominance among vaccine-associated CD4 TCRs, which spanned spike. Increased Spike-specific TCR breadth and depth were observed after two AZD1222 doses.

Sequencing used immunoSEQ multiplex PCR; TCRdb keeps in-frame clones, though not all of them. The sample records under 130,000 clones, 82% being singletons. Comment on this clone: Its antigen is still unknown.

CDR3 length: 14 amino acids. Germline trimming cut 2 bases from V and 4 bases from J; bases unmatched to any gene: 4. Germline values: CDR1 SNHLY, CDR2 FYNNEI. Sequenced here: peripheral blood, sampled on day 0 of AZD1222 vaccination. The clonotype originates from an adult in good health. The chain joins TRBV2 to TRBJ2-7; 8 bases are shared with TRBD1. The chain's CDR3 is CASSESGGLYEQYF. The CDR3 region has the DNA TGTGCCAGCAGTGAATCAGGGGGCCTATACGAGCAGTACTTC.